The 6 T cell receptor beta chains reported below all come from one sample, sequenced in a study of blood T cell repertoires in COVID-19. The method was immunoSEQ multiplex PCR; TCRdb's version includes in-frame clones alone and lacks a portion of them. The sample has roughly 300,000 clones; approximately 81% are singletons. The sequenced sample was PBMCs or T cells enriched from blood (not recorded which). Receptor source: a woman aged 45-65 years who had recovered from COVID-19.

The table lists this clone with a count of one. V usage is TRBV11-2 and J usage is TRBJ2-1; no reliable D call. Germline lookup yields CDR1 SGHAT and CDR2 FQNNGV. The CDR3 loop spans 15 amino acids. V was pared by 5 bases and J by 8 bases, with 19 bases between. The CDR3 DNA follows: TGTGCCAGCAGCACCTCTCGGTATTTGGCGGATGAGCAGTTCTTC. Protein: CASSTSRYLADEQFF.

This clone was recorded once. J is TRBJ2-3 and V is TRBV28; tentative D call: TRBD1 (5 bases). The CDR3 sequence is 13 residues long. The V gene's germline CDR1 is MDHEN and CDR2 SYDVKM. Trimming stripped 7 bases from V and 3 bases from J, with 11 bases between. DNA for the CDR3: TGTGCCAGCAAACTCCCAGGGACAGATACGCAGTATTTT. The encoded protein is CASKLPGTDTQYF.

The J gene is TRBJ2-5, the V gene TRBV5-4; 12 bases fit TRBD2. Germline CDR1 SGHNT, CDR2 YYREEE (reference sequence). The CDR3 length is 14 residues. The J segment lost 4 bases and the V segment lost 4 bases, leaving 2 bases of the junction unmatched. The CDR3 spells CASSPGLAGETQYF. The DNA for the CDR3 is TGTGCCAGCAGCCCGGGACTAGCGGGAGAGACCCAGTACTTC.

V usage is TRBV4-2 and J usage is TRBJ1-2; a weak D match, TRBD1 (6 bases). The ends were cut back, 1 base at V and 6 bases at J, with 15 bases in the middle. The CDR3 sequence is 15 residues long. Germline V gene data show CDR1 as LGHNA and CDR2 as YNFKEQ. The chain's CDR3 is CASSQVGSPGDGYTF. As DNA, the CDR3 is TGTGCCAGCAGCCAAGTAGGTTCTCCAGGGGATGGCTACACCTTC.

The gene calls are TRBV6-1 and TRBJ1-2; no definite D call. V lost 3 bases and J 8 bases, leaving 16 bases between the germline ends. This CDR3 has 14 amino acids. The germline V gene encodes CDR1 MNHNS and CDR2 SASEGT. CDR3 in amino acids: CASSERQGKRGYTF. The CDR3 DNA reads as TGTGCCAGCAGTGAGAGACAAGGTAAACGCGGCTACACCTTC.

CDR3 sequence: CASSPIRDREFGTEAFF. CDR3 coding DNA: TGTGCCAGCTCACCCATCCGGGACAGGGAGTTTGGTACTGAAGCTTTCTTT. The J gene is TRBJ1-1, the V gene TRBV18; 9 bases line up with TRBD1. The CDR3 covers 17 residues. CDR1 is KGHSH and CDR2 is LQKENI in the germline V gene. The J segment lost 5 bases and the V segment lost 3 bases, leaving 13 bases of the junction unmatched.